This T cell receptor (beta chain) was recovered during a study of cytomegalovirus exposure and HLA in healthy donors. General study points: Cytomegalovirus association was assigned to around 150 TCR beta chains. Reportedly, cytomegalovirus status was diagnosed with high sensitivity and specificity.

CDR3 length: 15 residues. Germline CDR1 is SNHLY and CDR2 is FYNNEI. As concerns this clone: Its target is unknown.

13 Jbeta primers and 60 Vbeta primers were used for the PCR. The protocol was immunoSEQ multiplex PCR, while the TCRdb copy is restricted to in-frame clones and leaves out a portion. The table records 250,000 to 350,000 clones, over 70% of them present only once. The TCR comes from a girl aged 2 to 9 in good health and CMV-seronegative. The chain combines TRBV2 with TRBJ2-5; maybe TRBD2 (5 bases). The J call is doubtful: the DNA matches TRBJ2-7 better. The specimen was PBMCs. CDR3 amino acids: CASSEEAGLSYEQYF. CDR3 DNA sequence: TGTGCCAGCAGTGAAGAGGCCGGACTTTCCTACGAGCAGTACTTC.